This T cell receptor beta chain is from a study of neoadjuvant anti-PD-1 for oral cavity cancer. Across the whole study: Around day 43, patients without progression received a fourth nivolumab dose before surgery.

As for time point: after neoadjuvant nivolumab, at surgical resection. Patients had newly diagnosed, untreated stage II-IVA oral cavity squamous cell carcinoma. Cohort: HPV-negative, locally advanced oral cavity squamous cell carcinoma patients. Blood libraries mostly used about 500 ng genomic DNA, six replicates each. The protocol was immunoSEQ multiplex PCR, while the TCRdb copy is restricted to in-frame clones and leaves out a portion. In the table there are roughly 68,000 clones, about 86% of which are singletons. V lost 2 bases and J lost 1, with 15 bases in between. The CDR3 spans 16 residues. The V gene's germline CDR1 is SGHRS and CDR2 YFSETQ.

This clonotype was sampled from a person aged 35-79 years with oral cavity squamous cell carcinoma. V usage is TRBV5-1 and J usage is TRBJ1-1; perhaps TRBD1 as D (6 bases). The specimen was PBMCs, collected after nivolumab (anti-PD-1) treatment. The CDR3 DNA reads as TGCGCCAGCAGCTTTCAATCAGGGGCTCCGAACACTGAAGCTTTCTTT. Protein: CASSFQSGAPNTEAFF.